In its sample, the clone carrying this T cell receptor beta chain was seen a few times. What it recognizes is unknown. Produced via immunoSEQ multiplex PCR; TCRdb's table is partial and in-frame only. The sample shows about 72,000 clones, about nine tenths of them seen only once. The sample belongs to a study of T cell responses to AZD1222 COVID-19 vaccine. Study-level points and caveats: Baseline testing showed seropositivity in only six AZD1222 recipients. Once two AZD1222 doses were given, Spike-specific TCR breadth and depth went up. Nearly half of spike-specific TCRs reportedly target variant regions that are unmutated in the B.1.351 and B.1.1.7 variants. No repertoire was sampled before or during the peak T cell response, only after it.

The CDR3 loop spans 15 amino acids. Trimming stripped 4 bases from V and 4 bases from J, with 15 bases between. Germline CDR1 is SGHKS and CDR2 is YYEKEE (reference sequence). The chain joins TRBV5-5 to TRBJ1-3; D perhaps matches TRBD1 (6 bases). The material was peripheral blood, obtained on day 0 of AZD1222 vaccination. This receptor was obtained from an adult in good health. The CDR3 reads CASSRSPGAGNTIYF. In nucleotides, the CDR3 is TGTGCCAGCAGCCGGAGCCCAGGGGCCGGAAACACCATATATTTT.